Listed below are T cell receptor beta chains from one sample, sequenced in a study of blood T cells in healthy people across ages. MiXCR, applied by TCRdb to the 5' RACE reads, yields one record per CDR3 protein. The repertoire holds about 970,000 distinct CDR3 sequences, roughly half seen once, with 20% to 25% in the top ten. Sequencing used blood. The receptors derive from a woman in her sixties in good health. The CDR3 runs from the conserved cysteine through the conserved F or W. Each record gives: V gene, J gene, D gene, clone size, CDR3 protein, CDR3 DNA. D genes are given only for firm matches. Clone size is not always given. Where it is, it says once, few, many or a class for expanded clones.

>TRBV27|TRBJ1-5|.|.
CASTPLGGNQPQHF
TGTGCCAGCACACCCCTTGGAGGAAATCAGCCCCAGCATTTT
>TRBV5-1|TRBJ2-5|.|.
CATTSRGYQGDERYF
TGCGCCACTACCTCGAGGGGGTACCAAGGGGACGAGCGGTACTTC
>TRBV12-3/TRBV12-4|TRBJ2-5|TRBD2|few
CASRTSGSLETQYF
TGTGCCAGCAGAACTAGCGGGAGTTTAGAGACCCAGTACTTC
>TRBV15|TRBJ2-1|.|.
CATSISVRGQFF
TGTGCCACCAGCATCTCAGTACGAGGGCAGTTCTTC
>TRBV5-5|TRBJ1-6|.|.
CASSARTADNSPLHF
TGTGCCAGCAGCGCCCGGACAGCCGATAATTCACCCCTCCACTTT
>TRBV27|TRBJ2-2|.|.
CASSLKGTGELFF
TGTGCCAGCAGTTTAAAGGGGACCGGGGAGCTGTTTTTT
>TRBV20-1|TRBJ2-1|.|.
CGANTGDLLDGEQFF
TGCGGTGCCAACACCGGGGACCTGCTAGACGGTGAGCAGTTCTTC
>TRBV6-1|TRBJ2-5|TRBD2|.
CASSDASGGRETQYF
TGTGCCAGCAGTGATGCCTCGGGAGGGCGCGAGACCCAGTACTTC
>TRBV10-3|TRBJ2-7|TRBD2|few
CAISEDPAGIDEQYF
TGTGCCATCAGTGAGGATCCAGCGGGAATTGACGAGCAGTACTTC
>TRBV4-1|TRBJ1-5|.|few
CASSQVTGNQPQHF
TGCGCCAGCAGCCAAGTTACAGGGAATCAGCCCCAGCATTTT
>TRBV28|TRBJ2-7|TRBD2|.
CASRGAGGSYEQYF
TGTGCCAGCAGAGGAGCGGGGGGCTCCTACGAGCAGTACTTC
>TRBV5-1|TRBJ2-7|TRBD1|once
CASSEILTGDSYEQYF
TGCGCCAGCAGCGAAATTCTGACAGGGGACAGCTACGAGCAGTACTTC
>TRBV2|TRBJ2-4|.|few
CASSERREYKNIQYF
TGTGCCAGCAGCGAACGCAGGGAATACAAAAACATTCAGTACTTC
>TRBV6-1|TRBJ2-2|TRBD2|.
CASSRQLAGGHTGELFF
TGTGCCAGCAGCCGACAACTAGCGGGAGGGCATACCGGGGAGCTGTTTTTT
>TRBV28|TRBJ1-5|.|.
CASSPERGNQPQHF
TGTGCCAGCAGCCCGGAGAGGGGCAATCAGCCCCAGCATTTT
>TRBV7-2|TRBJ2-5|.|few
CASSSFLGAGGDKETQYF
TGTGCCAGCAGCTCATTCCTGGGGGCCGGAGGGGACAAAGAGACCCAGTACTTC
>TRBV20-1|TRBJ2-3|.|.
CSARVVGPWADTQYF
TGCAGTGCTAGAGTGGTGGGTCCTTGGGCAGATACGCAGTATTTT
>TRBV10-3|TRBJ1-6|.|.
CAISESVAGADSPLHF
TGTGCCATCAGTGAGTCGGTGGCAGGGGCGGATTCACCCCTCCACTTT
>TRBV18|TRBJ1-4|.|.
CASSPPNQQNEKLFF
TGTGCCAGCTCACCACCGAATCAGCAGAATGAAAAACTGTTTTTT
>TRBV29-1|TRBJ2-5|.|.
CSSPGGLHNEQYF
TGCAGCTCCCCAGGGGGGCTCCACAATGAGCAGTACTTC
>TRBV10-3|TRBJ2-1|.|many
CAIPTRAGGGGLSSYNEQFF
TGTGCCATCCCGACTCGGGCAGGGGGCGGGGGGCTAAGCTCCTACAATGAGCAGTTCTTC
>TRBV10-3|TRBJ1-2|.|.
CAISESRQDSGYTF
TGTGCCATCAGTGAGTCGAGACAGGACTCTGGCTACACCTTC
>TRBV20-1|TRBJ2-1|TRBD1|.
CSVASGTGSYNEQFF
TGCAGTGTCGCTAGTGGGACAGGGTCCTACAATGAGCAGTTCTTC
>TRBV29-1|TRBJ1-2|.|.
CSVVRYRSNYGYTF
TGCAGCGTTGTCCGATACAGGAGTAACTATGGCTACACCTTC
>TRBV12-3/TRBV12-4|TRBJ2-3|TRBD2|.
CASSIAGVSADTQYF
TGTGCCAGCAGTATAGCGGGGGTTAGCGCAGATACGCAGTATTTT
>TRBV15|TRBJ2-7|.|few
CATSRDLNSYEQYF
TGTGCCACCAGCAGAGATCTTAACTCCTACGAGCAGTACTTC
>TRBV9|TRBJ2-1|.|.
CASSPRFGGYNEQFF
TGTGCCAGCAGCCCCCGGTTTGGGGGATACAATGAGCAGTTCTTC
>TRBV20-1|TRBJ2-7|TRBD2|.
CSTTQSWTSGHNEQYF
TGCAGTACTACACAGAGCTGGACTAGCGGCCACAATGAGCAGTACTTC